This T cell receptor (beta chain) was recovered during a study of T cell responses to AZD1222 COVID-19 vaccine. The germline gives CDR1 MNHNS, CDR2 SASEGT. The V gene lost 2 bases and the J gene lost 8 bases, with 16 bases spanning the gap. This CDR3 comprises 16 residues. Second-dose intervals of approximately 4 or approximately 12 weeks were pooled. Clones were sequenced by immunoSEQ multiplex PCR, and TCRdb holds only the in-frame ones, with some missing. Of about 120,000 clones in the sample, 93% were seen once. This material consisted of peripheral blood, taken 28 days after the second AZD1222 dose. The receptor's source is an adult who received the AZD1222 COVID-19 vaccine. The chain links TRBV6-1 to TRBJ1-6; D is undetermined. The CDR3 sequence: CASSELPEGRDSPLHF. DNA for the CDR3: TGTGCCAGCAGTGAACTCCCGGAGGGTAGGGATTCACCCCTCCACTTT.